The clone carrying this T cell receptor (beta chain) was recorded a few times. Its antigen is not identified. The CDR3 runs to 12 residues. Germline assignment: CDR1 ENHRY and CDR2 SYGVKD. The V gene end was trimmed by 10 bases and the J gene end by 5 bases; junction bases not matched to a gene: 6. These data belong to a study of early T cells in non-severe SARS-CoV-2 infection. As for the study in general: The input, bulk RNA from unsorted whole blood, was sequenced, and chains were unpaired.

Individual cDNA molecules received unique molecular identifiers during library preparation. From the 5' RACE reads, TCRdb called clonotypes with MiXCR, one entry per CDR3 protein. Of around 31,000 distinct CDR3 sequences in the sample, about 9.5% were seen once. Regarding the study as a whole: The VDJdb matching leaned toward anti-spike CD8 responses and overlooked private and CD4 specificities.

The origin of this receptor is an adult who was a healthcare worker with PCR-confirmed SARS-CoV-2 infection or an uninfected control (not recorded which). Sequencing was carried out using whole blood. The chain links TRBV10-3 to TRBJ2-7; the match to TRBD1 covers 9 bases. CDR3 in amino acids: CATTGGGDEQYF. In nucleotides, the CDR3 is TGTGCCACTACAGGGGGCGGCGACGAGCAGTACTTC.